These T cell receptor beta chains were read from a single sample in a study of blood T cell repertoires in COVID-19. The protocol was immunoSEQ multiplex PCR, while the TCRdb copy is restricted to in-frame clones and leaves out a portion. Of 70,000 to 80,000 clones listed, about four fifths are singletons. Input material: peripheral blood. Receptors were obtained from a man in his forties or fifties with acute or convalescent COVID-19. CDR3s include the opening cysteine and the closing phenylalanine or tryptophan. Fields, in order: D gene, J gene, clone size, V gene, CDR3 DNA, CDR3 protein. D genes are given only for firm matches. Where a row states a size, it is once, few, many or the class of an expanded clone; other rows omit it.

d_gene: TRBD1
j_gene: TRBJ2-7
abundance: .
v_gene: TRBV9
CDR3nt: TGTGCCAGCAGTGGCCGGGACAGGCCTACCTACGAGCAGTACTTC
CDR3aa: CASSGRDRPTYEQYF

d_gene: TRBD1
j_gene: TRBJ1-3
abundance: .
v_gene: TRBV13
CDR3nt: TGTGCCAGCAGCCGTAGAGGCACAGGGGCCAGCTCTGGAAACACCATATATTTT
CDR3aa: CASSRRGTGASSGNTIYF

d_gene: .
j_gene: TRBJ1-6
abundance: .
v_gene: TRBV6-5
CDR3nt: TGTGCCAGCAGGACAGAAAATAATTCACCCCTCCACTTT
CDR3aa: CASRTENNSPLHF

d_gene: TRBD1
j_gene: TRBJ2-3
abundance: .
v_gene: TRBV10-3
CDR3nt: TGTGCCATCAGCTCCACGGACAGGGGCATTGGGACAGATACGCAGTATTTT
CDR3aa: CAISSTDRGIGTDTQYF

d_gene: TRBD1
j_gene: TRBJ1-4
abundance: .
v_gene: TRBV18
CDR3nt: TGTGCCAGCTCACCGCCCGGGACAGGTCCTGAAAAACTGTTTTTT
CDR3aa: CASSPPGTGPEKLFF

d_gene: TRBD2
j_gene: TRBJ2-7
abundance: .
v_gene: TRBV27
CDR3nt: TGTGCCAGCAAGAGGACTAGCGGGACCTACGAGCAGTACTTC
CDR3aa: CASKRTSGTYEQYF

d_gene: .
j_gene: TRBJ1-5
abundance: .
v_gene: TRBV19
CDR3nt: TGTGCCAGTAGTAGCAGGGTGTATGGCAATCAGCCCCAGCATTTT
CDR3aa: CASSSRVYGNQPQHF

d_gene: .
j_gene: TRBJ1-2
abundance: .
v_gene: TRBV6-5
CDR3nt: TGTGCCAGCAGTTACGGGGGCGATCCTAACTATGGCTACACCTTC
CDR3aa: CASSYGGDPNYGYTF

d_gene: .
j_gene: TRBJ2-7
abundance: .
v_gene: TRBV7-2
CDR3nt: TGTGCCAGCAGCTTAGAGGTGGGAGGGGGCTACGAGCAGTACTTC
CDR3aa: CASSLEVGGGYEQYF

d_gene: TRBD2
j_gene: TRBJ2-7
abundance: few
v_gene: TRBV4-1
CDR3nt: TGCGCCAGCAGCCAAGCCACATACGGGACTAGCGACTCCTACGAGCAGTACTTC
CDR3aa: CASSQATYGTSDSYEQYF

d_gene: .
j_gene: TRBJ2-2
abundance: .
v_gene: TRBV2
CDR3nt: TGTGCCAGCAGCCCCCGGGACATGGCGAACACCGGGGAGCTGTTTTTT
CDR3aa: CASSPRDMANTGELFF

d_gene: .
j_gene: TRBJ1-4
abundance: few
v_gene: TRBV12-3/TRBV12-4
CDR3nt: TGTGCCAGCAGCCTACGTAGTGAAAAACTGTTTTTT
CDR3aa: CASSLRSEKLFF

d_gene: TRBD1
j_gene: TRBJ1-5
abundance: .
v_gene: TRBV12-3/TRBV12-4
CDR3nt: TGTGCCAGCAGCTCGGACAGGCAACAGCCCCAGCATTTT
CDR3aa: CASSSDRQQPQHF

d_gene: .
j_gene: TRBJ1-1
abundance: .
v_gene: TRBV9
CDR3nt: TGTGCCAGCAGCGAAGAAACAGCGAACACTGAAGCTTTCTTT
CDR3aa: CASSEETANTEAFF

d_gene: TRBD1
j_gene: TRBJ1-1
abundance: .
v_gene: TRBV18
CDR3nt: TGTGCCAGCTCATTCGGACAGGGGGGTATAGAAGCTTTCTTT
CDR3aa: CASSFGQGGIEAFF

d_gene: TRBD1
j_gene: TRBJ2-5
abundance: once
v_gene: TRBV20-1
CDR3nt: TGCAGTGCTAGTGGGACAGGGGGGATGGGTAGCGGACCTCAAGAGACCCAGTACTTC
CDR3aa: CSASGTGGMGSGPQETQYF

d_gene: TRBD1
j_gene: TRBJ1-6
abundance: .
v_gene: TRBV7-9
CDR3nt: TGTGCCAGCAGCTCGGACAGGGAGTATTCACCCCTCCACTTT
CDR3aa: CASSSDREYSPLHF

d_gene: .
j_gene: TRBJ2-2
abundance: .
v_gene: TRBV20-1
CDR3nt: TGCAGTGCTGTAGCTACCGGGGAGCTGTTTTTT
CDR3aa: CSAVATGELFF

d_gene: .
j_gene: TRBJ1-1
abundance: .
v_gene: TRBV7-3
CDR3nt: TGTGCCAGCAGCTCCTCCCCGGGGGGGGCTTTCTTT
CDR3aa: CASSSSPGGAFF

d_gene: TRBD1
j_gene: TRBJ1-2
abundance: .
v_gene: TRBV6-2/TRBV6-3
CDR3nt: TGTGCCAGCAGTTATTACAGGGGGAACTATGGCTACACCTTC
CDR3aa: CASSYYRGNYGYTF

d_gene: .
j_gene: TRBJ1-1
abundance: few
v_gene: TRBV5-1
CDR3nt: TGCGCCAGCAGCTTGGCAGGGGACACTGAAGCTTTCTTT
CDR3aa: CASSLAGDTEAFF

d_gene: .
j_gene: TRBJ1-1
abundance: .
v_gene: TRBV10-3
CDR3nt: TGTGCCATCAGTGATCAGGGTCTGGGCACTGAAGCTTTCTTT
CDR3aa: CAISDQGLGTEAFF

d_gene: .
j_gene: TRBJ1-5
abundance: .
v_gene: TRBV19
CDR3nt: TGTGCCAGTAGTATAGCCCCCTCGACAGGAGCGCCGGCCCAGCATTTT
CDR3aa: CASSIAPSTGAPAQHF

d_gene: .
j_gene: TRBJ2-4
abundance: .
v_gene: TRBV7-8
CDR3nt: TGTGCCAGCAGCCCACAGGAAAACATTCAGTACTTC
CDR3aa: CASSPQENIQYF

d_gene: .
j_gene: TRBJ1-2
abundance: .
v_gene: TRBV6-2/TRBV6-3
CDR3nt: TGTGCCAGCAGTTACTCCCAGGTTGGCTATGGCTACACCTTC
CDR3aa: CASSYSQVGYGYTF

d_gene: .
j_gene: TRBJ2-7
abundance: .
v_gene: TRBV5-5
CDR3nt: TGTGCCAGCAGCTTGTGGCCGAGTGAGGCTACCTACGAGCAGTACTTC
CDR3aa: CASSLWPSEATYEQYF

d_gene: TRBD1
j_gene: TRBJ1-3
abundance: few
v_gene: TRBV18
CDR3nt: TGTGCCAGCTCACCAGAGGGACAGGCCTCTGGAAACACCATATATTTT
CDR3aa: CASSPEGQASGNTIYF

d_gene: TRBD1
j_gene: TRBJ1-2
abundance: .
v_gene: TRBV30
CDR3nt: TGTGCCTGGAGGGGACAGTCATCCTATGGCTACACCTTC
CDR3aa: CAWRGQSSYGYTF

d_gene: .
j_gene: TRBJ2-7
abundance: few
v_gene: TRBV27
CDR3nt: TGTGCCAGCAGTTCCTCACTGCGGAGCTACGAGCAGTACTTC
CDR3aa: CASSSSLRSYEQYF

d_gene: TRBD2
j_gene: TRBJ2-7
abundance: .
v_gene: TRBV18
CDR3nt: TGTGCCAGCTCACCACTGGGGACTAGCGGGAGGGACTCCTACGAGCAGTACTTC
CDR3aa: CASSPLGTSGRDSYEQYF

d_gene: TRBD1
j_gene: TRBJ2-7
abundance: .
v_gene: TRBV7-2
CDR3nt: TGTGCCAGCAGCTTAGAAATGGACAGGACCGAGCAGTACTTC
CDR3aa: CASSLEMDRTEQYF

d_gene: .
j_gene: TRBJ1-2
abundance: few
v_gene: TRBV28
CDR3nt: TGTGCCAGCAGCCAACCAGCGACAGGTTTTTATGGCTACACCTTC
CDR3aa: CASSQPATGFYGYTF

d_gene: .
j_gene: TRBJ2-2
abundance: .
v_gene: TRBV5-4
CDR3nt: TGTGCCAGCAGCTTCCCGGACTCCACCGGGGAGCTGTTTTTT
CDR3aa: CASSFPDSTGELFF

d_gene: .
j_gene: TRBJ1-1
abundance: .
v_gene: TRBV11-1
CDR3nt: TGTGCCAGCAGCCCCCCGGGGGTCGGCAGCCTTGAAGCTTTCTTT
CDR3aa: CASSPPGVGSLEAFF

d_gene: TRBD1
j_gene: TRBJ2-2
abundance: .
v_gene: TRBV2
CDR3nt: TGTGCCAGCAGTGGTACCGGGACAGGGGTTCCCGGGGAGCTGTTTTTT
CDR3aa: CASSGTGTGVPGELFF

d_gene: TRBD1
j_gene: TRBJ2-5
abundance: .
v_gene: TRBV6-5
CDR3nt: TGTGCCAGCAGCTTAACAGGGGCCCCCGGCGAGACCCAGTACTTC
CDR3aa: CASSLTGAPGETQYF

d_gene: .
j_gene: TRBJ1-2
abundance: .
v_gene: TRBV27
CDR3nt: TGTGCCAGCAGTTTATCTATAGGGGTTACCGGTGGCTACACCTTC
CDR3aa: CASSLSIGVTGGYTF

d_gene: .
j_gene: TRBJ2-1
abundance: .
v_gene: TRBV13
CDR3nt: TGTGCCAGCAGCTTAGAGGGGCTCACGAGCTCCTACAATGAGCAGTTCTTC
CDR3aa: CASSLEGLTSSYNEQFF

d_gene: TRBD1
j_gene: TRBJ2-7
abundance: .
v_gene: TRBV7-7
CDR3nt: TGTGCCAGCAGCCCCGGGACAGGGGATGGCGAGCAGTACTTC
CDR3aa: CASSPGTGDGEQYF

d_gene: TRBD1
j_gene: TRBJ2-7
abundance: .
v_gene: TRBV6-6
CDR3nt: TGTGCCAGCAGTAGAAGACAGGGGAGCTCCTACGAGCAGTACTTC
CDR3aa: CASSRRQGSSYEQYF

d_gene: .
j_gene: TRBJ2-2
abundance: .
v_gene: TRBV9
CDR3nt: TGTGCCAGCAGCGGGACCTCCCGGGGCACCGGGGAGCTGTTTTTT
CDR3aa: CASSGTSRGTGELFF

d_gene: .
j_gene: TRBJ2-7
abundance: .
v_gene: TRBV29-1
CDR3nt: TGCAGCGTTGGTCTGCAGGGGTTCACCGAGCAGTACTTC
CDR3aa: CSVGLQGFTEQYF

d_gene: .
j_gene: TRBJ2-2
abundance: .
v_gene: TRBV25-1
CDR3nt: TGTGCCATTATGACGGACAGCACCGGGGAGCTGTTTTTT
CDR3aa: CAIMTDSTGELFF

d_gene: TRBD2
j_gene: TRBJ2-3
abundance: .
v_gene: TRBV24-1
CDR3nt: TGTGCCACCAGTGATCCCGGGACTAGCGGGGTAGATACGCAGTATTTT
CDR3aa: CATSDPGTSGVDTQYF

d_gene: .
j_gene: TRBJ1-2
abundance: few
v_gene: TRBV30
CDR3nt: TGTGCCTGGAACCGGGGTGAGGCCTACTATGGCTACACCTTC
CDR3aa: CAWNRGEAYYGYTF

d_gene: .
j_gene: TRBJ2-2
abundance: .
v_gene: TRBV7-2
CDR3nt: TGTGCCAGCAGCTTGCAGACGAACACCGGGGAGCTGTTTTTT
CDR3aa: CASSLQTNTGELFF

d_gene: .
j_gene: TRBJ1-6
abundance: .
v_gene: TRBV23-1
CDR3nt: TGCGCCAGCAGTCACCCCGAGGACACAGATAATTCACCCCTCCACTTT
CDR3aa: CASSHPEDTDNSPLHF

d_gene: .
j_gene: TRBJ1-5
abundance: .
v_gene: TRBV12-3/TRBV12-4
CDR3nt: TGTGCCAGCAGTTTAAGCGCGGGACAGCCCCAGCATTTT
CDR3aa: CASSLSAGQPQHF

d_gene: TRBD1
j_gene: TRBJ1-4
abundance: .
v_gene: TRBV4-3
CDR3nt: TGCGCCAGCAGCCAAGCATCAGGGGGCATGGGGACTAATGAAAAACTGTTTTTT
CDR3aa: CASSQASGGMGTNEKLFF

d_gene: TRBD1
j_gene: TRBJ2-7
abundance: .
v_gene: TRBV4-2
CDR3nt: TGTGCCAGCAGCCAAGAACGACAGGGGGTCTACGAGCAGTACTTC
CDR3aa: CASSQERQGVYEQYF